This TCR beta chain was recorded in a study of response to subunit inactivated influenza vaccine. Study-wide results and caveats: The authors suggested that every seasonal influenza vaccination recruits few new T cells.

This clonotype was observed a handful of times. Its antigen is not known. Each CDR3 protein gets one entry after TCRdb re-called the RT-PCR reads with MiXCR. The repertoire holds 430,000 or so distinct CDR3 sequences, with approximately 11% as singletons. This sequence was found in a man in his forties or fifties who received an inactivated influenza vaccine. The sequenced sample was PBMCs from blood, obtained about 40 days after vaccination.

The CDR3 region has the DNA TGTGCCAGCAGCGTTGGACAGCTTTCCTATGGCTACACCTTC. This gives the protein CASSVGQLSYGYTF. This chain connects TRBV9 to TRBJ1-2, with TRBD1 as a possible D gene (6 bases). V lost 2 bases, J lost 4 bases, and 12 bases lay in between. The CDR3 totals 14 residues. CDR1 is SGDLS and CDR2 is YYNGEE in the germline V gene. Looking up the rest from reference TRBV9 and TRBJ1-2 gives the full variable domain: DSGVTQTPKHLITATGQRVTLRCSPRSGDLSVYWYQQSLDQGLQFLIQYYNGEERAKGNILERFSAQQFPDLHSELNLSSLELGDSALYFCASSVGQLSYGYTFGSGTRLTVV.